Included here is one T cell receptor beta chain sequence, with context. In the same sample, other DNA sequences code for this CDR3. The V segment lost 2 bases and the J segment 0 bases; nucleotides outside the gene matches: 1. The CDR3 runs 15 residues. Germline V gene lookup returns CDR1 MNHEY and CDR2 SVGEGT. Using immunoSEQ multiplex PCR, the repertoire was profiled, and TCRdb retains in-frame clones only, with some absent. Here the sample spans 200,000 or so clones, 80% to 90% being singletons. The data belong to a study of blood T cell repertoires in COVID-19. Study-wide background: Collection of acute and convalescent COVID-19 samples took place in the United States, Italy and Spain.

The sample taken for sequencing was peripheral blood. The sequence was obtained from a woman between 50 and 59 years old with acute or convalescent COVID-19. The chain has TRBV6-2 or TRBV6-3 and TRBJ2-1; 7 bases align to TRBD2. CDR3 DNA: TGTGCCAGCAGTTACGGCGGGAGCTCCTACAATGAGCAGTTCTTC. Its protein product is CASSYGGSSYNEQFF.